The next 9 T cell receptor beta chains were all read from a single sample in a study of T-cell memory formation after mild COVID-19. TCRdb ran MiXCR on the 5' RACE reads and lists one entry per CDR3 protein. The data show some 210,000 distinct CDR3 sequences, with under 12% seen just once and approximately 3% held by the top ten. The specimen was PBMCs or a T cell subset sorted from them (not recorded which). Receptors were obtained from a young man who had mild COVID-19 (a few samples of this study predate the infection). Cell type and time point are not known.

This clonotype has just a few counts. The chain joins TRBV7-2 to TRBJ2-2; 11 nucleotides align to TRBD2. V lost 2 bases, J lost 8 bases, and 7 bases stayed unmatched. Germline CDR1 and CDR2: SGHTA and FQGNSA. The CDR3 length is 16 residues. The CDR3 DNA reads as TGTGCCAGCAGCTTATCACTAGCGGGGGCACGGGGGGAGCTGTTTTTT. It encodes CASSLSLAGARGELFF. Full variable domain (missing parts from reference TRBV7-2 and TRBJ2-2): GAGVSQSPSNKVTEKGKDVELRCDPISGHTALYWYRQSLGQGLEFLIYFQGNSAPDKSGLPSDRFSAERTGGSVSTLTIQRTQQEDSAVYLCASSLSLAGARGELFFGEGSRLTVL.

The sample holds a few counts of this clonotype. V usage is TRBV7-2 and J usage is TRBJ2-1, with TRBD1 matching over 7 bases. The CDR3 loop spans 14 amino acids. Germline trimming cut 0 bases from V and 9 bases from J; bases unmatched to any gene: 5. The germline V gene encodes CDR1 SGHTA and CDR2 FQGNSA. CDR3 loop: CASSLAGGRFEQFF. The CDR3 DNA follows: TGTGCCAGCAGCTTAGCAGGGGGCAGATTTGAGCAGTTCTTC.

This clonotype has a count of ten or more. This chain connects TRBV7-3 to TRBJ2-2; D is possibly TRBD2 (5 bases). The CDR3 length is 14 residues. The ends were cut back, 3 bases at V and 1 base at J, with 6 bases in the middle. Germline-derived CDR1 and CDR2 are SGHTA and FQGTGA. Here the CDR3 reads CASSFRGNTGELFF. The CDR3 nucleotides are TGTGCCAGCAGCTTCCGGGGGAACACCGGGGAGCTGTTTTTT.

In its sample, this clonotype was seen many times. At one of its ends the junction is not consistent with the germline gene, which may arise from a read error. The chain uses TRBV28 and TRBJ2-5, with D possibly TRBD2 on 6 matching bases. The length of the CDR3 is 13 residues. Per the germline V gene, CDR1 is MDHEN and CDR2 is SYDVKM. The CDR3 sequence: CASSTPGGETQYF. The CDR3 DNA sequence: TGCGCCAGCAGCACACCAGGAGGGGAGACCCAGTACTTC.

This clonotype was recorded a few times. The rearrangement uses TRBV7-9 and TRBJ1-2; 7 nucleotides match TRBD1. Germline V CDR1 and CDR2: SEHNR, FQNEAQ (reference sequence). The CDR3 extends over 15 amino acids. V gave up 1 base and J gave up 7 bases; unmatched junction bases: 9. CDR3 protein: CASSLGAGGEFGYTF. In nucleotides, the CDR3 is TGTGCCAGCAGCTTAGGAGCAGGGGGAGAGTTTGGCTACACCTTC.

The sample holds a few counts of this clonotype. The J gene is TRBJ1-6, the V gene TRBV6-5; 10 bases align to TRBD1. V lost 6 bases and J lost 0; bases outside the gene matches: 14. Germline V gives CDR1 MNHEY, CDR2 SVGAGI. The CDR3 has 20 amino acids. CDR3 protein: CASSRRTGGLISSYNSPLHF. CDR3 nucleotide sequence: TGTGCCAGCAGCCGGCGGACAGGGGGACTTATCAGCTCCTATAATTCACCCCTCCACTTT.

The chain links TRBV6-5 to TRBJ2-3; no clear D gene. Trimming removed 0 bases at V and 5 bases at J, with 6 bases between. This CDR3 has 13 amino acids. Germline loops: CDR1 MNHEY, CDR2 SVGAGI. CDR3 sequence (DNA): TGTGCCAGCAGTTACTCCAGTGGAGATACGCAGTATTTT. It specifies CASSYSSGDTQYF.

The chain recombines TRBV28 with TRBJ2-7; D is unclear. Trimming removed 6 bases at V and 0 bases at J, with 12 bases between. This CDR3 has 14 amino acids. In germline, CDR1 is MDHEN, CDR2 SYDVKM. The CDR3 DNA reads TGTGCCAGCAGGCGGACGGCAAGCTCCTACGAGCAGTACGTC. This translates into CASRRTASSYEQYV.

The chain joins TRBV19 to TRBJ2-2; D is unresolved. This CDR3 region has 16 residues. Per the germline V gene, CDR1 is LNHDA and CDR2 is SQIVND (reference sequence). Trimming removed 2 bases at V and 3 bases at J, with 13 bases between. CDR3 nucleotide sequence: TGTGCCAGTAGTATACTGGCCGGGTTCTACACCGGGGAGCTGTTTTTT. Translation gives CASSILAGFYTGELFF.